This TCR beta chain was obtained from a study of blood T cell repertoires in COVID-19. The wider study: Donors in the United States, Italy and Spain gave samples during acute or convalescent COVID-19. T cells, B-cell-depleted T cells, or PBMCs supplied cDNA or gDNA.

Original data processing: Amplification of reference gene primers provided the estimated nucleated cell counts. The assay was immunoSEQ multiplex PCR, and TCRdb's table has in-frame clones only and misses some. V and J calls and clone size follow that table, whereas D and trimming were derived from the DNA. The table shows around 130,000 clones, with around nine tenths occurring only once. Germline V gene lookup returns CDR1 SGDLS and CDR2 YYNGEE. The CDR3 consists of 15 residues. V dropped 3 bases and J dropped 0; count of bases not matched to a gene: 3. Sequencing was carried out using peripheral blood. The receptor was derived from a man aged 55-75 years with active or convalescent COVID-19. The gene calls are TRBV9 and TRBJ1-3; TRBD1 aligns across 7 bases. The CDR3: CASSGDSGSGNTIYF. For the CDR3, the DNA is TGTGCCAGCAGCGGGGACAGTGGCTCTGGAAACACCATATATTTT.